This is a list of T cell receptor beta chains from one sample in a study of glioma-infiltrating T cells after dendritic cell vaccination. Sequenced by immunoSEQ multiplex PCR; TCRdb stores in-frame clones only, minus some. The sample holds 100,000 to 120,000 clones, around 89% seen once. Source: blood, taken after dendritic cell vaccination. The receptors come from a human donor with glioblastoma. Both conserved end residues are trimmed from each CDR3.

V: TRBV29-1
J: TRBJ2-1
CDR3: SVVWRGGYNEQF

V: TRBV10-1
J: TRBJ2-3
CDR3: ASSEKGADTQY

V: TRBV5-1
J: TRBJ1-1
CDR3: ASSLGGIQGYEAF

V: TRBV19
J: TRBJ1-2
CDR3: ASSTQGGGYT

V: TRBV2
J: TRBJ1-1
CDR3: ASREDSNTEAF

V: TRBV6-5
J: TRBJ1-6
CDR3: ASSRQIIGSPLH

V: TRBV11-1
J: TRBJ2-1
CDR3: ASSLARTGENEQF

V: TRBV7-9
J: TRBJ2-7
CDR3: ASTPGGTQSYEQY

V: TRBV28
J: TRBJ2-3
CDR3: ASSLPETVTQY

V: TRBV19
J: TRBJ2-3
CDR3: ASSIWGGADTQY